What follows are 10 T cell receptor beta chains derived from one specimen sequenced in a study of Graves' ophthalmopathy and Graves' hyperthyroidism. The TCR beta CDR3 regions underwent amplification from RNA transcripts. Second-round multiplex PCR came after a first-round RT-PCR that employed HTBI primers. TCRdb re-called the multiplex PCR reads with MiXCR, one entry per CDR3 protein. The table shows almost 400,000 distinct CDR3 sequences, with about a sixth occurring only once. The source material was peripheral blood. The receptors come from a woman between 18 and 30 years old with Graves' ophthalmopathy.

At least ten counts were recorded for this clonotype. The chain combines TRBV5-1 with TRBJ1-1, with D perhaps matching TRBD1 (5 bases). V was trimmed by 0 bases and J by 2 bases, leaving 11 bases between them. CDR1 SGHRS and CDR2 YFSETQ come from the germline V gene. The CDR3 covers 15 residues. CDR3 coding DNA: TGCGCCAGCAGCTTGGTTGGGACGGGAAACACTGAAGCTTTCTTT. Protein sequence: CASSLVGTGNTEAFF. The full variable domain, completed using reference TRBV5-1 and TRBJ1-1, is KAGVTQTPRYLIKTRGQQVTLSCSPISGHRSVSWYQQTPGQGLQFLFEYFSETQRNKGNFPGRFSGRQFSNSRSEMNVSTLELGDSALYLCASSLVGTGNTEAFFGQGTRLTVV.

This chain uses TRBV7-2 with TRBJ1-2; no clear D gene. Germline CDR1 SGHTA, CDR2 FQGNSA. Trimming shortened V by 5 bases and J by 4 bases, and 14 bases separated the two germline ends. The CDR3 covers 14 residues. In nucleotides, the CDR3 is TGTGCCAGCAGCCCCACAGCGGGTGGCTATGGCTACACCTTC. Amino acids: CASSPTAGGYGYTF.

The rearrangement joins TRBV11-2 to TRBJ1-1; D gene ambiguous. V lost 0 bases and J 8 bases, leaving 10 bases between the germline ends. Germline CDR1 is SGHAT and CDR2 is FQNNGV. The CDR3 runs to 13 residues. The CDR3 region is CASSLEGRSEAFF. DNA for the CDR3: TGTGCCAGCAGCTTAGAAGGACGGTCCGAAGCTTTCTTT.

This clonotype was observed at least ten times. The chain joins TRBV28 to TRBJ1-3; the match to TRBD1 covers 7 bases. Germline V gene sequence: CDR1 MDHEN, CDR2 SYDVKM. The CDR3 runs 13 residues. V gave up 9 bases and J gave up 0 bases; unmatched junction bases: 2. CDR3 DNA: TGTGCCAGTGACAGGGTCTCTGGAAACACCATATATTTT. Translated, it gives CASDRVSGNTIYF.

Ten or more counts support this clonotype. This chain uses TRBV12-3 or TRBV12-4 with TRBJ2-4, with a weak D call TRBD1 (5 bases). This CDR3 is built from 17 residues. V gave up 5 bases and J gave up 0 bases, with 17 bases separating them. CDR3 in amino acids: CASSPVGRPLAKNIQYF. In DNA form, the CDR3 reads TGTGCCAGCAGTCCCGTGGGGCGGCCCCTAGCCAAAAACATTCAGTACTTC.

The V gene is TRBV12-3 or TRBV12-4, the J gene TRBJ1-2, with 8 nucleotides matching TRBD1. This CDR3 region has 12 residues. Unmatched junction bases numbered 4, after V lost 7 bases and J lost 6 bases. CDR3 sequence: CASTPGQDGYTF. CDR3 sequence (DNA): TGTGCCAGCACCCCGGGACAGGATGGCTACACCTTC.

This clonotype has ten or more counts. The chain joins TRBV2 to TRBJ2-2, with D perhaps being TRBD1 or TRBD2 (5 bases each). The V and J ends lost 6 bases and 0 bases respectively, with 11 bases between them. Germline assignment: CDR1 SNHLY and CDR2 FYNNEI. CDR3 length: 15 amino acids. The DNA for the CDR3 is TGTGCCAGCAGCAGGGAGCGGACGAACACCGGGGAGCTGTTTTTT. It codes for CASSRERTNTGELFF.

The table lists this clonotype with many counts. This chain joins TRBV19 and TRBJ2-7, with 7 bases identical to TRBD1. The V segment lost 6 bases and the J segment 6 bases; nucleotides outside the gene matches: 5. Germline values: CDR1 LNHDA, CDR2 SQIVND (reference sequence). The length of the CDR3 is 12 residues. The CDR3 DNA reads TGTGCCAGTAGGAAGGACAGGCTCGAGCAGTACTTC. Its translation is CASRKDRLEQYF.

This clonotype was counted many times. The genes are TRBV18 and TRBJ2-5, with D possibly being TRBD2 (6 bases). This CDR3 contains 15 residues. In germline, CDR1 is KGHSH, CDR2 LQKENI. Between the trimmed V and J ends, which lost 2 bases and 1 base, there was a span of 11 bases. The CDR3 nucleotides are TGTGCCAGCTCACCAAAAGGAGGGGCCCAAGAGACCCAGTACTTC. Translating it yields CASSPKGGAQETQYF. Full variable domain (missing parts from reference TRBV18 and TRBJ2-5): NAGVMQNPRHLVRRRGQEARLRCSPMKGHSHVYWYRQLPEEGLKFMVYLQKENIIDESGMPKERFSAEFPKEGPSILRIQQVVRGDSAAYFCASSPKGGAQETQYFGPGTRLLVL.

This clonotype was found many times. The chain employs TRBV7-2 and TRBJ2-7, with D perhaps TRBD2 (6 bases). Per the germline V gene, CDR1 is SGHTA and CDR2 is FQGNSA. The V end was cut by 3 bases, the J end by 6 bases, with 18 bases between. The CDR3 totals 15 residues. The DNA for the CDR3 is TGTGCCAGCAGCTTGCAGCACACGGGGGTTGGCGAGCAGTACTTC. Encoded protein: CASSLQHTGVGEQYF.